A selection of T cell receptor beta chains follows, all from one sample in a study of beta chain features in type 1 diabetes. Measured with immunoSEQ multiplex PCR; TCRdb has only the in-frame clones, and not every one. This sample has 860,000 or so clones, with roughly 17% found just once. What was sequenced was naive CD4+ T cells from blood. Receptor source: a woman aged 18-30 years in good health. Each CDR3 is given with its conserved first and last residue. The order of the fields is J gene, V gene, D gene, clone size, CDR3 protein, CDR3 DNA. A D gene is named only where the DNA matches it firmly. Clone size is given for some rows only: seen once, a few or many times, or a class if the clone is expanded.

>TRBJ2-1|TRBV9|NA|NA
CASSVATGSYNEQFF
TGTGCCAGCAGCGTAGCGACGGGGTCTTACAATGAGCAGTTCTTC
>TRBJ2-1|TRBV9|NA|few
CASSPRGDISSYNEQFF
TGTGCCAGCAGCCCAAGGGGGGACATTAGCTCCTACAATGAGCAGTTCTTC
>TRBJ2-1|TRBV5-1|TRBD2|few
CASSSTNSGSEQFF
TGCGCCAGCAGCTCGACGAATAGCGGGAGTGAGCAGTTCTTC
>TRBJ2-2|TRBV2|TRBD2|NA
CASSLAAVTGELFF
TGTGCCAGCAGTCTAGCGGCGGTCACCGGGGAGCTGTTTTTT
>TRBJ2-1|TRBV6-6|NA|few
CASSGQRYNEQFF
TGTGCCAGCAGTGGTCAGAGATACAATGAGCAGTTCTTC
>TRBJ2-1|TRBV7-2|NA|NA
CASSLGSLTSYNEQFF
TGTGCCAGCAGCTTAGGATCTTTGACCTCCTACAATGAGCAGTTCTTC
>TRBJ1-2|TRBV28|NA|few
CASSFQGYGYTF
TGTGCCAGCAGTTTCCAAGGTTACGGCTACACCTTC
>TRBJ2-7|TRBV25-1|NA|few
CASRGSSEQYF
TGTGCCAGCAGGGGAAGTAGCGAGCAGTACTTC
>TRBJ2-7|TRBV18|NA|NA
CASSPGYEQYF
TGTGCCAGCTCACCAGGGTACGAGCAGTACTTC
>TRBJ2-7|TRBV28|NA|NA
CASAGDTYEQYF
TGTGCCAGCGCCGGTGACACCTACGAGCAGTACTTC
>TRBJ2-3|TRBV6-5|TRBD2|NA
CASSAGGTQYF
TGTGCCAGCAGCGCGGGGGGGACGCAGTATTTT
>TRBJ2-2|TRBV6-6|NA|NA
CASQGNTGELFF
TGTGCCAGTCAGGGAAACACCGGGGAGCTGTTTTTT
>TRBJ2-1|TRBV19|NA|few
CASSTRGNSYNEQFF
TGTGCCAGTAGTACTCGGGGGAACTCCTACAATGAGCAGTTCTTC
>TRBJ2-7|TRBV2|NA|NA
CASSEVSGLNYEQYF
TGTGCCAGCAGTGAGGTTTCGGGCCTAAACTACGAGCAGTACTTC
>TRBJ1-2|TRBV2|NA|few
CARGKVNYGYTF
TGTGCCAGGGGGAAGGTAAACTATGGCTACACCTTC
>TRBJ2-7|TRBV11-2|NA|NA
CASSSGSSYEQYF
TGTGCCAGCAGCTCGGGCTCCTCCTACGAGCAGTACTTC
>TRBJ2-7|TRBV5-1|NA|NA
CASSRGLGDYEQYF
TGCGCCAGCAGCCGAGGGCTAGGGGACTACGAGCAGTACTTC
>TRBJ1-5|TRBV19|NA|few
CASSIDATRSFLGQPQHF
TGTGCCAGTAGTATAGACGCCACCCGGAGTTTCTTGGGTCAGCCCCAGCATTTT
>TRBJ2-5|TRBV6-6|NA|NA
CASSGRLGEETQYF
TGTGCCAGCAGTGGACGTTTGGGCGAAGAGACCCAGTACTTC
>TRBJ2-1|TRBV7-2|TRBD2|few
CATGAGGGNEQFF
TGTGCCACCGGGGCGGGAGGGGGGAATGAGCAGTTCTTC
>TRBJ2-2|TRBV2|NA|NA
CASSELRRNTGELFF
TGTGCCAGCAGTGAATTACGCCGGAACACCGGGGAGCTGTTTTTT
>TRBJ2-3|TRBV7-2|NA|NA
CASSLAAPSGTDTQYF
TGTGCCAGCAGCTTAGCGGCGCCTAGCGGCACAGATACGCAGTATTTT
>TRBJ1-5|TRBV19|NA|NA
CASSIGQSSFQHF
TGTGCCAGTAGTATAGGACAGAGCTCGTTCCAGCATTTT